The present entry profiles one T cell receptor beta chain with its context. Its binding antigen is unknown. One end of the junction is discordant with germline, which a read error may explain. A constant-region primer and ProtoScript II reverse transcriptase were used to reverse-transcribe TCRbeta-specific cDNA from roughly 0.55 ug total RNA. TCRbeta libraries were built with three nested multiplex PCR rounds, a slightly modified ARM-PCR procedure. Each of the first two PCR rounds ran for about 10 cycles and used multiplex TRBV1-TRBV30 forward primers together with a Cbeta reverse primer. Sample barcodes and Illumina adapters were added in a final 25-cycle PCR using Deep VentR polymerase. Amplicons of 200-500 bp were gel-purified with a QIAquick gel extraction kit before sequencing. An Illumina HiSeq 2500 was used to sequence the TCRbeta amplicons with 250-bp paired-end reads. The study's processing was this. Trimmomatic v0.33 was used to quality-trim the reads, and FLASH v1.2.11 was used to merge paired reads so that full CDR3 sequences could be recovered. V, D and J germline segments were assigned to the rearranged TCRbeta sequences using MiGEC v1.2.1b. VDJtools v1.0.0 computed clonotype statistics and Shannon-Wiener diversity indices. To cut down on sampling bias, every analysis after diversity analysis relied on just the 250 most abundant clonotypes from each sample. TCRdb itself trimmed the public reads at Q25 with fastp, ran MiXCR and retained productive beta chains. Rows are combined by CDR3 protein, so each entry shows the most common genes and DNA. The V and J calls and clone size are TCRdb's, not the authors'. This sample holds over 35,000 distinct CDR3 sequences; just under 75% were observed only once. The top ten hold 16% of the sample.

These data are taken from a study of tumor-infiltrating lymphocytes in primary liver carcinoma (TCRdb year 2017). Study-wide context: Hepatocellular carcinoma (four) or combined HCC and intrahepatic cholangiocarcinoma (one) was present in the five patients, who were three men and two women aged 30 to 69 years. The five patients had tumors of stage T1-T3 N0M0, with maximum diameters ranging from 4.2 to 10 cm. Roughly 3.5 to 8 million productive TCRbeta reads were obtained per sample, and no significant difference in read depth was found between tissue types. The study combined TCRbeta repertoire sequencing, expression microarrays and whole-exome sequencing across five regions of each liver tumor, with adjacent normal tissue and blood. A total of 35 specimens from 5 patients, comprising approximately 25 tumor regions, 5 adjacent noncancerous liver tissues and 5 peripheral blood samples, were covered by TCRbeta repertoire sequencing. The 25 or so tumor region samples were profiled with Agilent mRNA microarrays so that TCRbeta repertoire diversity could be related to the local molecular phenotype. Repertoires from technical replicates were highly reproducible, with mean shared-clone rates around 0.87 and correlation coefficients above 0.95.

Total RNA and DNA were co-extracted from approximately 20-30 mg of bulk tissue with the AllPrep DNA/RNA mini kit, without cell sorting. Surgical resection was performed in China between late 2015 and March 2016 on about 5 patients with histopathologically diagnosed primary liver carcinoma. At the time of sampling, the patients were treatment-naive and had chronic HBV infection. Five spatially separated regions were sampled from each tumor: the superior, inferior, left-lateral and right-lateral poles, plus the tumor centre. More than 85% viable tumor cells were found by histology in every tumor sample. Fresh tumor and adjacent tissue pieces were bisected; one half was stored in RNAlater at -80°C, the other sent for histology. The CDR3 measures 13 amino acids from cysteine to phenylalanine. Only the CDR3 portion is preserved as DNA: 39 bases, with reading frame beginning at the first base. Per the germline V gene (reference sequence), SGHAT is the CDR1 and FQDESV is the CDR2.

Results the study describes overall, beyond this receptor: Consistent with antigen-driven expansion, pairs of tumor regions showed higher repertoire overlap (mean about 36%) than either tumor-adjacent pairs (around 17%) or tumor-blood pairs (around 14%). The study included only five patients, and the authors note findings should be validated in a larger study. A significantly larger repertoire fraction was made up by the top 250 clones in tumors than in blood (p = 0.039). Just about 7.5-24% of top clones turned up in all five regions of a tumor, which suggests spatial heterogeneity among tumor-infiltrating T cells. Only the TCR beta chain was sequenced, so true repertoire diversity is likely underestimated because unpaired alpha chains were not captured. Comparison of CD4+ and CD8+ T cell repertoires was precluded by the use of bulk unsorted samples.

Here the chain combines TRBV11-1 and TRBJ2-1; 9 middle bases align to TRBD2. The sample comprised liver tumor tissue from sampling region 4. The label giving this sample's cell subset or site can be read as: tumor region T4, right-lateral pole. The sequence came from a man in his forties with primary liver carcinoma and hepatitis B virus infection. The sequenced DNA is TGTACCAGTAGCGCGGGGGGGCCGAATGAGCTGTTCTTC. It codes for CTSSAGGPNELFF.